This entry features one TCR beta chain sequence. The target antigen is unknown. This sample was taken from a study of OX40 agonist ivuxolimab in advanced cancers. Study-level information: Participants averaged about 66 years of age (range 23 to 79) and were around 83% male. Overall study results and limits: Antigen specificity of clonally expanded peripheral T cells was not established.

Profiled with immunoSEQ multiplex PCR; TCRdb holds only in-frame clones, not every one. Here the sample spans about 19,000 clones, roughly 89% being singletons. The germline V gene has CDR1 MNHEY and CDR2 SVGAGI. V was trimmed by 0 bases and J by 6 bases, leaving 10 bases between them. The CDR3 sequence is 14 residues long. The receptor's source is an adult with an advanced solid tumor such as melanoma, head and neck, liver or kidney cancer. J is TRBJ2-3 and V is TRBV6-5, with a possible D match to TRBD1 (6 bases). Here the sequenced sample was CD4+ or CD8+ T cells sorted from blood, taken in a trial of the OX40 agonist ivuxolimab. The CDR3 loop reads CASSYSMGADTQYF. In DNA form, the CDR3 reads TGTGCCAGCAGTTACTCGATGGGGGCCGATACGCAGTATTTT.